This T cell receptor (beta chain) stems from a study of T cell repertoires in cytomegalovirus infection. Study-wide context: CMV epitopes used comprised recently identified HLA-C-restricted ones and well-studied HLA-B-restricted ones. It was the public TCR beta signatures that indicated both CMV infection and matching HLA type. Overall study results and limits: Identification of carriers of CMV plus the relevant HLA was achieved through cumulative public TCR beta family frequency. Clonotype analysis showed dominance of the ex vivo response by HLA-C-restricted CMV-specific TCR beta clonotypes.

V was pared by 4 bases and J by 1 base, with 15 bases between. Germline loops: CDR1 SEHNR, CDR2 FQNEAQ (reference sequence). The CDR3 extends over 16 amino acids. TCRdb reanalysed the reads using MiXCR and keeps one entry per CDR3 protein. The sample contains roughly 800,000 distinct CDR3 sequences, 25% to 35% of which appear only once. Comments on this clonotype: Antigen unknown.

The sequencing here drew on cultured CD8+ T cells from PBMCs, taken from culture after CMV antigen stimulation. This chain links TRBV7-9 with TRBJ2-3; D uncertain. The sequence was obtained from a human donor in good health (CMV status not recorded). Some clones in this sample may be carry-over from other donors' samples. CDR3 nucleotides: TGTGCCAGCAGCTCCTACTCCCGACGAGGCACAGATACGCAGTATTTT. Protein product: CASSSYSRRGTDTQYF.